Below are 5 T cell receptor beta chains sequenced from a single sample in a study of cytomegalovirus exposure and HLA in healthy donors. PCR amplification relied on 60 Vbeta primers (plus 13 Jbeta primers). Generated by immunoSEQ multiplex PCR, the TCRdb table keeps only in-frame clones and is missing some. The sample contains roughly 60,000 clones, about 80% of which appear only once. The sequenced material came from PBMCs. All receptors derive from a female donor in good health and CMV-seronegative.

The chain carries TRBV15 and TRBJ1-3; tentatively, D is TRBD1 (5 bases). The CDR3 length is 18 residues. Germline CDR1 and CDR2: LNHNV and YYDKDF (reference sequence). The V end lost 5 bases, the J end lost 8 bases, and 28 bases lay between the germline ends. CDR3 amino acids: CATSRRRGRGREQDTIYF. CDR3 nucleotide sequence: TGTGCCACCAGCCGCCGGAGGGGCCGTGGCAGAGAACAAGACACCATATATTTT. Full variable domain (remainder filled in from reference TRBV15 and TRBJ1-3): DAMVIQNPRYQVTQFGKPVTLSCSQTLNHNVMYWYQQKSSQAPKLLFHYYDKDFNNEADTPDNFQSRRPNTSFCFLDIRSPGLGDTAMYLCATSRRRGRGREQDTIYFGEGSWLTVV.

V is TRBV6-4 and J is TRBJ1-2; perhaps TRBD1 as D (6 bases). V gave up 2 bases and J gave up 4 bases, with 14 bases separating them. This CDR3 spans 15 amino acids. Per the germline V gene, CDR1 is MRHNA and CDR2 is SNTAGT. DNA for the CDR3: TGTGCCAGCAGTGACACTCCAGGGGCGCTCTATGGCTACACCTTC. Translating it yields CASSDTPGALYGYTF.

J is TRBJ1-1 and V is TRBV13; D not resolved. The germline V gene encodes CDR1 PRHDT and CDR2 FYEKMQ (reference sequence). Trimming pared 4 bases from V and 0 bases from J, leaving 18 bases between. The CDR3 spans 17 residues. The CDR3 sequence is CASSSAPVRGLNTEAFF. The CDR3 DNA reads as TGTGCCAGCAGCTCAGCCCCCGTACGGGGTCTGAACACTGAAGCTTTCTTT.

This clone turned up a few times. This rearrangement joins TRBV11-3 to TRBJ2-1; TRBD1 aligns across 9 bases. V was pared by 3 bases and J by 5 bases, with 2 bases of the junction left unmatched. Per germline, CDR1 SGHNT and CDR2 YENEEA. The CDR3 length is 14 residues. The CDR3 nucleotides read TGTGCCAGCAGCTTCCGGGACAGGGACAATGAGCAGTTCTTC. This sequence encodes CASSFRDRDNEQFF.

This clone was detected only once. The genes are TRBV7-2 and TRBJ2-5; 8 nucleotides line up with TRBD2. V dropped 5 bases and J dropped 2; count of bases not matched to a gene: 7. The CDR3 runs to 15 residues. The V gene's germline CDR1 is SGHTA and CDR2 FQGNSA. Here the CDR3 DNA reads TGTGCCAGCAGCCGGGAGGGCGGGGGGCAAGAGACCCAGTACTTC. Its translation is CASSREGGGQETQYF.